One T cell receptor (beta chain) is described in this entry. The V gene's germline CDR1 is SGHTA and CDR2 FQGTGA. The CDR3 has 15 amino acids. V lost 3 bases, J lost 12 bases, and 14 bases stayed unmatched. The data were taken from a study of blood T cell repertoires in COVID-19. Study as a whole: Specimens from acute and convalescent COVID-19 originated in the United States, Italy and Spain.

Donors in Cohort 3 counted as recovered after two negative PCRs, clearance, or symptom resolution. Sequenced by immunoSEQ multiplex PCR; TCRdb stores in-frame clones only, minus some. The sample includes hundreds of thousands of clones, roughly 87% of them seen just once. What was sequenced was PBMCs or T cells enriched from blood (not recorded which). The TCR was taken from a woman aged 18-30 years who had recovered from COVID-19. This chain connects TRBV7-3 to TRBJ1-1; 9 positions match TRBD1. The CDR3 here is CASSFHYRDRAFSFF. Here the CDR3 DNA reads TGTGCCAGCAGCTTCCACTACCGGGACAGGGCTTTCTCTTTCTTT.